A single sample is the source of the 9 T cell receptor beta chains below, sequenced in a study of T cell repertoires in cytomegalovirus infection. TCRdb fed the reads into MiXCR, producing one record per CDR3 protein. Of around 530,000 distinct CDR3 sequences in the sample, about 17% were seen once. Sequencing input: CD8+ T cells from PBMCs. The receptors derive from a human donor in good health (CMV status not recorded). Some clones in this sample may be carry-over from other donors' samples.

This clonotype was picked up a small number of times. This chain joins TRBV20-1 and TRBJ1-1; D call uncertain. Germline assignment: CDR1 DFQATT and CDR2 SNEGSKA (reference sequence). The ends were cut back, 0 bases at V and 7 bases at J, with 6 bases in the middle. The CDR3 sequence is 11 residues long. CDR3 nucleotides: TGCAGTGCTAGAGATGGGAGTGAAGCTTTCTTT. Its translation is CSARDGSEAFF.

The rearrangement uses TRBV9 and TRBJ2-7; D perhaps matches TRBD1 (6 bases). CDR3 length: 13 amino acids. The germline V and J ends were trimmed by 4 bases and 7 bases, with 15 bases remaining between them. Germline CDR1 and CDR2: SGDLS and YYNGEE. Here the CDR3 reads CASSNRQVGEQYF. DNA for the CDR3: TGTGCCAGCAGCAACAGACAGGTCGGAGAGCAGTACTTC.

This clonotype appeared a few times. The rearrangement links TRBV5-6 to TRBJ2-7; D may correspond to TRBD1 or TRBD2 (5 bases each). Per germline, CDR1 SGHDT and CDR2 YYEEEE. Between the trimmed V and J ends, which lost 4 bases and 1 base, there was a span of 12 bases. The CDR3 runs to 14 residues. The CDR3 coding sequence is TGTGCCAGCAGCGACGGGACGGGGTCCTACGAGCAGTACTTC. Residues: CASSDGTGSYEQYF. Full variable domain (outside the CDR3, taken from reference TRBV5-6 and TRBJ2-7): DAGVTQSPTHLIKTRGQQVTLRCSPKSGHDTVSWYQQALGQGPQFIFQYYEEEERQRGNFPDRFSGHQFPNYSSELNVNALLLGDSALYLCASSDGTGSYEQYFGPGTRLTVT.

The chain carries TRBV9 and TRBJ1-6, with a possible D match to TRBD1 (5 bases). CDR3 size: 16 residues. V dropped 3 bases and J dropped 0 bases, with 10 bases sitting between them. The germline V gene encodes CDR1 SGDLS and CDR2 YYNGEE. Written as DNA, the CDR3 is TGTGCCAGCAGCGGGGGACTGAGCTCCTATAATTCACCCCTCCACTTT. Translated: CASSGGLSSYNSPLHF.

The rearrangement links TRBV12-3 or TRBV12-4 to TRBJ2-5, with D perhaps TRBD1 or TRBD2 (5 bases each). V was trimmed by 4 bases and J by 4 bases, leaving 13 bases between them. The CDR3 consists of 14 residues. The CDR3 DNA sequence: TGTGCCAGCAGTTCTGGGACGTTATTAGAGACCCAGTACTTC. This codes for CASSSGTLLETQYF.

V and J are TRBV20-1 and TRBJ2-2; perhaps TRBD2 as D (6 bases). Deletions cut 2 bases from V and 2 bases from J, with 18 bases between. Germline loops: CDR1 DFQATT, CDR2 SNEGSKA (reference sequence). This CDR3 has 17 residues. CDR3: CSARTGGGSENTGELFF. The CDR3 bases are TGCAGTGCTAGAACGGGTGGAGGGAGTGAAAACACCGGGGAGCTGTTTTTT.

Turning to this clonotype: A much larger clone sits a single nucleotide away, making a read error possible. This chain uses TRBV4-2 with TRBJ2-7, with no clear D. Looked up from germline, CDR1 is LGHNA and CDR2 is YNFKEQ. This CDR3 has 16 amino acids. V was pared by 0 bases and J by 2 bases, with 14 bases between. The CDR3 spells CASSQDPLPAAYEQYF. The CDR3 DNA reads as TGTGCCAGCAGCCAAGACCCCCTTCCGGCCGCCTACGAGCAGTACTTC.

The V gene is TRBV6-1, the J gene TRBJ1-4; 7 bases match TRBD1. The CDR3 is made up of 14 amino acids. V gave up 8 bases and J gave up 4 bases; unmatched junction bases: 7. Per germline, CDR1 MNHNS and CDR2 SASEGT. CDR3 residues: CASRKGQSNEKLFF. CDR3 in DNA: TGTGCCAGCCGTAAGGGACAGAGTAATGAAAAACTGTTTTTT.

This clonotype occurred many times. V and J are TRBV27 and TRBJ1-2; tentatively, D is TRBD1 (6 bases). Per germline, CDR1 MNHEY and CDR2 SMNVEV (reference sequence). V lost 3 bases and J lost 4, with 9 bases in between. The CDR3 contains 13 residues. In DNA, the CDR3 is TGTGCCAGCAGTTTTACAGGGACCTATGGCTACACCTTC. As protein: CASSFTGTYGYTF.